This T cell receptor (beta chain) was identified in a study of CD8+CD57+ T cells in acquired aplastic anemia. Study details: Each DNA sample taken from sorted CD4+ and CD8+ cells came to about 3.2 ug on average. Study outcomes and limitations: Between patients and controls, around 31 CD8+ CDR3 sequences were found in common.

CD8+CD57+ cell expansion, shown by flow cytometry, had occurred in the patients selected for sequencing. The enrolled patients all had severe acquired aplastic anemia. No therapy was given to patients before blood sampling. This clonotype has at least ten counts. Its antigen is as yet unknown. Trimming shortened V by 6 bases and J by 5 bases, and 8 bases separated the two germline ends. Looked up from germline, CDR1 is LNHDA and CDR2 is SQIVND (reference sequence). This CDR3 has 12 amino acids. TCR beta VDJ combinations and CDR3 sequences were profiled from genomic DNA. TCRdb analysed the reads with MiXCR anew, one entry per CDR3 protein. The repertoire includes roughly 220,000 distinct CDR3 sequences, over 55% of them detected once, and roughly three fifths sits in the top ten.

The sequence was collected from a human donor with aplastic anemia. This chain links TRBV19 with TRBJ2-1; D might be TRBD2 (5 bases). Input material: sorted CD4+, CD8+, or CD8+CD57+ T cells (not recorded which) from PBMCs. The CDR3 spells CASSLTNNEQFF. The CDR3 nucleotides are TGTGCCAGTAGCCTGACTAACAATGAGCAGTTCTTC.